One sample yielded the 25 T cell receptor beta chains listed below, sequenced in a study of T cells after yellow fever vaccination. TCRdb re-called the 5' RACE reads through MiXCR, storing one row per CDR3 protein. The sample has some 320,000 distinct CDR3 sequences; around 4.5% are singletons. The sequenced sample was PBMCs, obtained 15 days after the yellow fever booster vaccination. Source of these receptors: a man aged 18 to 30 who received the YFV17D yellow fever vaccine.

This clonotype has a count of ten or more. V is TRBV5-5 and J is TRBJ2-5; 8 bases are shared with TRBD1. CDR3 length equals 13 residues. Per germline, CDR1 SGHKS and CDR2 YYEKEE (reference sequence). Trimming took 4 bases from V and 7 from J; bases not matched to a gene: 6. CDR3 DNA: TGTGCCAGCAGCCCCGACAGGGGCGGGACCCAGTACTTC. It is translated as CASSPDRGGTQYF.

This clonotype was observed many times. V usage is TRBV20-1 and J usage is TRBJ1-2, with D uncertain. The CDR3 covers 12 residues. CDR1 and CDR2 from the germline V gene are DFQATT and SNEGSKA (reference sequence). Trimming shortened V by 6 bases and J by 8 bases, and 16 bases separated the two germline ends. Written as DNA, the CDR3 is TGCAGTGCCACCCCGACAAGTTACGGCTACACCTTC. Encoded protein: CSATPTSYGYTF.

This clonotype was seen at least ten times. The chain links TRBV7-9 to TRBJ1-1; no firm D call. Germline assignment: CDR1 SEHNR and CDR2 FQNEAQ (reference sequence). Trimming cost V 4 bases and J 5 bases, with 23 bases left between them. This CDR3 has 17 residues. In nucleotides, the CDR3 is TGTGCCAGCAGCTCCCATAGGCCAGCGAGTAAACATACTGAAGCTTTCTTT. Translation gives CASSSHRPASKHTEAFF.

In this sample, this clonotype turned up many times. The gene calls are TRBV3-1 and TRBJ2-7; D perhaps matches TRBD2 (6 bases). V shed 4 bases and J shed 7 bases, with 14 bases lying between them. The CDR3 runs to 13 residues. Germline V lookup: CDR1 LGHDT, CDR2 YNNKEL (reference sequence). The CDR3 here is CASSRDSGREQYF. In DNA, the CDR3 is TGTGCCAGCAGCCGGGACTCCGGTCGAGAGCAGTACTTC.

This clonotype occurred a few times. The rearrangement uses TRBV7-6 and TRBJ2-7; D may be TRBD1 (6 bases). Germline-derived CDR1 and CDR2 are SGHVS and FNYEAQ. There are 13 residues in the CDR3. Deletions cut 5 bases from V and 7 bases from J, with 15 bases between. CDR3 sequence: CASSQGPLEEQYV. The CDR3 bases are TGTGCCAGCAGCCAGGGGCCCTTGGAGGAGCAGTACGTC.

The genes are TRBV9 and TRBJ2-5, with TRBD1 identical over 9 bases. V was clipped by 3 bases and J by 4 bases; unmatched bases: 10. CDR1 is SGDLS, CDR2 YYNGEE, per germline. This CDR3 is 16 amino acids long. CDR3 amino acids: CASSGGQGQGLETQYF. CDR3 coding DNA: TGTGCCAGCAGCGGCGGGCAGGGACAGGGATTAGAGACCCAGTACTTC.

As regards this clonotype: Mismatch with germline at one junction end may stem from a read error. The rearrangement joins TRBV5-6 to TRBJ2-1; 10 nucleotides match TRBD2. Germline V lookup: CDR1 SGHDT, CDR2 YYEEEE. The CDR3 sequence is 15 residues long. CDR3 sequence: CASTRTSGAFNEEFF. CDR3 in DNA: TGTGCCAGCACCAGAACTAGCGGGGCGTTCAATGAGGAGTTCTTC.

This clonotype was seen repeatedly, ten times or more. The chain links TRBV5-4 to TRBJ2-4; no clear D. CDR3 length: 17 amino acids. From germline, CDR1 is SGHNT and CDR2 YYREEE (reference sequence). V was pared by 0 bases and J by 0 bases, with 13 bases between. CDR3 loop: CASSLVAGPLAKNIQYF. The CDR3, as DNA: TGTGCCAGCAGCTTGGTTGCAGGACCTCTAGCCAAAAACATTCAGTACTTC.

This clonotype was observed many times. V gene TRBV5-6 combines with J gene TRBJ2-3; D may be TRBD1 or TRBD2 (5 bases each). The CDR3 extends over 11 amino acids. Germline V gene lookup returns CDR1 SGHDT and CDR2 YYEEEE. Trimming shortened V by 7 bases and J by 6 bases, and 9 bases separated the two germline ends. The CDR3 DNA sequence: TGTGCCAGCTTAGGGGACGATACGCAGTATTTT. It yields the protein CASLGDDTQYF. The full variable domain, in which reference TRBV5-6 and TRBJ2-3 provide the parts outside the CDR3, is DAGVTQSPTHLIKTRGQQVTLRCSPKSGHDTVSWYQQALGQGPQFIFQYYEEEERQRGNFPDRFSGHQFPNYSSELNVNALLLGDSALYLCASLGDDTQYFGPGTRLTVL.

This clonotype was counted at least ten times. The CDR3 is CASSLRFEAFF. CDR3 DNA: TGTGCCAGCAGCTTACGGTTTGAAGCTTTCTTT. The V and J genes are TRBV5-6 and TRBJ1-1, with D uncertain. The CDR3 is made up of 11 amino acids. Trimming removed 2 bases from V and 7 bases from J, with 6 bases in between. CDR1 SGHDT and CDR2 YYEEEE come from the germline V gene.

At least ten counts were recorded for this clonotype. This rearrangement joins TRBV18 to TRBJ1-1; no clear D. V lost 6 bases, J lost 1 base, and 12 bases lay in between. The CDR3 loop spans 14 amino acids. CDR1 and CDR2 (germline): KGHSH, LQKENI. CDR3 sequence: CASSGQRPNTEAFF. The CDR3 DNA reads TGTGCCAGCTCGGGTCAGCGACCGAACACTGAAGCTTTCTTT. The full variable domain, its missing parts supplied by reference TRBV18 and TRBJ1-1, is NAGVMQNPRHLVRRRGQEARLRCSPMKGHSHVYWYRQLPEEGLKFMVYLQKENIIDESGMPKERFSAEFPKEGPSILRIQQVVRGDSAAYFCASSGQRPNTEAFFGQGTRLTVV.

This clonotype has at least ten counts. The chain employs TRBV4-2 and TRBJ2-5, with a weak D call TRBD2 (7 bases). The CDR3 has 17 residues. V lost 3 bases and J lost 5, with 22 bases in between. From germline, CDR1 is LGHNA and CDR2 YNFKEQ. CDR3 sequence (DNA): TGTGCCAGCAGCCATAGTTGGGGGGGCGCTTCTGGGGAGACCCAGTACTTC. Its translation: CASSHSWGGASGETQYF.

This clonotype was found many times. The V call is TRBV12-3 or TRBV12-4, the J call TRBJ1-1; 8 bases fit TRBD1. The CDR3 is 13 residues long. J lost 6 bases, V lost 6 bases, and 6 bases had no gene match. CDR3 in amino acids: CASRGQGTSEAFF. CDR3 DNA: TGTGCCAGCAGAGGACAGGGAACCTCTGAAGCTTTCTTT.

This clonotype has at least ten counts. The chain links TRBV20-1 to TRBJ2-1; TRBD1 matches 8 bases. CDR3 size: 14 residues. Unmatched junction bases numbered 1, after V lost 2 bases and J lost 1 base. Germline V gene lookup returns CDR1 DFQATT and CDR2 SNEGSKA (reference sequence). This CDR3 is CSARQGASYNEQFF. As DNA, the CDR3 is TGCAGTGCTAGACAGGGGGCTTCCTACAATGAGCAGTTCTTC.

This clonotype was recorded many times. The chain has TRBV11-2 and TRBJ2-1; 11 nucleotides line up with TRBD2. The CDR3 runs to 16 residues. The J segment lost 5 bases and the V segment lost 6 bases, leaving 9 bases of the junction unmatched. Germline V lookup: CDR1 SGHAT, CDR2 FQNNGV. CDR3 DNA sequence: TGTGCCAGCAGACAACCTAGCGGGGGGCGAGACAATGAGCAGTTCTTC. Protein: CASRQPSGGRDNEQFF.

The rearrangement links TRBV7-9 to TRBJ2-1; a possible D gene is TRBD1 (8 bases). Germline lookup yields CDR1 SEHNR and CDR2 FQNEAQ (reference sequence). V lost 2 bases and J 7 bases, leaving 12 bases between the germline ends. This CDR3 region has 14 residues. The DNA for the CDR3 is TGTGCCAGCAGCTTACTACAGGGGGGGAATGAGCAGTTCTTC. Its translation is CASSLLQGGNEQFF.

This clonotype was detected only a few times. This chain joins TRBV18 and TRBJ2-1, with D perhaps TRBD1 (7 bases). Germline V gene data show CDR1 as KGHSH and CDR2 as LQKENI. Trimming removed 0 bases from V and 7 bases from J, with 10 bases in between. The length of the CDR3 is 14 residues. In nucleotides, the CDR3 is TGTGCCAGCTCACCACCGACAGGGAGGAATGAGCAGTTCTTC. Its translation is CASSPPTGRNEQFF.

Many counts were recorded for this clonotype. V is TRBV12-3 or TRBV12-4 and J is TRBJ2-7, with unresolved D. The CDR3 contains 12 residues. Between the trimmed V and J ends, which lost 3 bases and 4 bases, there was a span of 7 bases. The CDR3 sequence is CASSFYVYEQYF. CDR3 in DNA: TGTGCCAGCAGTTTTTACGTGTACGAGCAGTACTTC.

This rearrangement joins TRBV24-1 to TRBJ2-1; possibly TRBD1 for D (5 bases). V was shortened by 3 bases and J by 7 bases, with 15 bases between the two germline ends. The CDR3 sequence is 15 residues long. Per the germline V gene, CDR1 is KGHDR and CDR2 is SFDVKD. Here the CDR3 DNA reads TGTGCCACCAGTGATGGGTTAAGGGGCAAAAATGAGCAGTTCTTC. This translates into CATSDGLRGKNEQFF.

This clonotype was picked up many times. V gene TRBV27 combines with J gene TRBJ2-7, with 7 positions matching TRBD1. Germline loops: CDR1 MNHEY, CDR2 SMNVEV (reference sequence). CDR3 length: 13 residues. V shed 6 bases, J shed 2 bases, and the junction held 4 bases outside the gene matches. The CDR3 region is CASSATGAYEQYV. Here the CDR3 DNA reads TGTGCCAGCAGCGCTACAGGGGCCTACGAGCAGTACGTC.

This clonotype was seen repeatedly, ten times or more. The chain employs TRBV7-9 and TRBJ2-1; 9 bases are shared with TRBD2. The CDR3 runs 16 residues. Per germline, CDR1 SEHNR and CDR2 FQNEAQ (reference sequence). J gave up 6 bases and V 5 bases, and 11 bases lay outside the gene matches. CDR3 bases: TGTGCCAGCAGCCATCCCCCAGGACTAGCGTCCAATGAGCAGTTCTTC. Protein product: CASSHPPGLASNEQFF.

This clonotype was recorded at least ten times. The chain combines TRBV7-2 with TRBJ1-2; D perhaps matches TRBD1 (5 bases). This CDR3 is built from 13 residues. The germline V and J ends were trimmed by 2 bases and 7 bases, with 11 bases remaining between them. The germline V gene encodes CDR1 SGHTA and CDR2 FQGNSA. The CDR3 bases are TGTGCCAGCAGCTTACAGGGTTCTCGTGGCTACACCTTC. It yields the protein CASSLQGSRGYTF.

J is TRBJ2-2 and V is TRBV18; no firm D call. V was cut by 6 bases and J by 1 base, with 9 bases left in between. This CDR3 has 14 amino acids. Germline loops: CDR1 KGHSH, CDR2 LQKENI. CDR3 residues: CASSSQENTGELFF. In DNA, the CDR3 is TGTGCCAGCTCGAGTCAGGAGAACACCGGGGAGCTGTTTTTT.

This chain uses TRBV29-1 with TRBJ2-3, with TRBD2 matching 15 bases. This CDR3 contains 15 residues. V trimming: 6 bases; J trimming: 6 bases; junction bases outside the gene matches: 7. CDR1 and CDR2 from the germline V gene are SQVTM and ANQGSEA. The CDR3 spells CSVDGLAGGPDTQYF. The CDR3 region has the DNA TGCAGCGTCGATGGACTAGCGGGGGGGCCGGATACGCAGTATTTT.

This clonotype has a count of ten or more. The chain employs TRBV9 and TRBJ2-1; TRBD2 aligns across 9 bases. The CDR3 length is 14 residues. The germline V gene encodes CDR1 SGDLS and CDR2 YYNGEE. The V gene end was trimmed by 0 bases and the J gene end by 9 bases; junction bases not matched to a gene: 4. CDR3 sequence: CASSVDPTSGEQFF. The CDR3 DNA reads TGTGCCAGCAGCGTAGATCCGACTAGCGGTGAGCAGTTCTTC.